This T cell receptor beta chain appears in the sequencing data of a study of T cells in tuberculosis. Across the study: A South African cohort included IGRA-negative adolescents, latently infected IGRA-positive adolescents and adults with active tuberculosis.

Regarding the study as a whole: Cases with active tuberculosis were adults, while controls were adolescents. Active tuberculosis TCR-alpha repertoires lay closer to GMM-specific TCRs than IGRA-negative controls, suggesting clonal expansion.

Germline V lookup: CDR1 SGDLS, CDR2 YYNGEE. V was clipped by 2 bases and J by 7 bases; unmatched bases: 2. The CDR3 runs 13 residues. Turning to this clone: Its specificity is unknown.

On average roughly 100,000 T cells per donor were immunosequenced. TCRdb keeps only in-frame clones here, not all; method: immunoSEQ multiplex PCR. The sample shows about 43,000 clones, roughly 94% of them seen only once. The V gene is TRBV9, the J gene TRBJ2-1; 8 bases align to TRBD2. This TCR was sampled from a donor aged 5-35 years with latent tuberculosis or without tuberculosis infection. Some clones in this sample may be carry-over from other donors' samples. The sequenced material came from PBMCs. The chain's CDR3 is CASSVGTSNEQFF. The CDR3 DNA reads as TGTGCCAGCAGCGTTGGGACTAGTAATGAGCAGTTCTTC. The complete variable domain, with remaining parts taken from reference TRBV9 and TRBJ2-1, reads DSGVTQTPKHLITATGQRVTLRCSPRSGDLSVYWYQQSLDQGLQFLIQYYNGEERAKGNILERFSAQQFPDLHSELNLSSLELGDSALYFCASSVGTSNEQFFGPGTRLTVL.